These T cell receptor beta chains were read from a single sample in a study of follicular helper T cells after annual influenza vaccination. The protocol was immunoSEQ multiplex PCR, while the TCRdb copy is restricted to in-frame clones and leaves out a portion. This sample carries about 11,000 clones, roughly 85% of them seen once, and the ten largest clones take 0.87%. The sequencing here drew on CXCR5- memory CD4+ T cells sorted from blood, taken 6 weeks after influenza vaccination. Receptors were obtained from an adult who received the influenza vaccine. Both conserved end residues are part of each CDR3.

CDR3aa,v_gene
CASSEGRLYEQYF,TRBV6-1
CASSVAGELLYEQYF,TRBV9
CASSLRETYSSYEQYF,TRBV28
CASRERGQQNTEAFF,TRBV14
CASSSTGTLKDGYTF,TRBV5-1
CASSLNRRQETQYF,TRBV5-4
CASSQGTVDQPQHF,TRBV18
CASSLAGVNPRTEAFF,TRBV28
CASTVGGGQPQHF,TRBV27
CASSYGGTGSYNEQFF,TRBV6-5
CASSLALSQPQHF,TRBV5-5
CASSRTLAGSYEQYF,TRBV27
CASSQDRYTDTQYF,TRBV4-2
CASSLGQVREKLFF,TRBV19
CASSFKGTITEAFF,TRBV28
CASSWARTSDLLGDEQFF,TRBV27
CASSFKTAGEQFF,TRBV11-3
CASIPGHANTGELFF,TRBV11-2
CASSLGQGVGQETQYF,TRBV11-2
CASSLRWTEAFF,TRBV7-9
CAWSQNRGYEQYF,TRBV30
CAPLGGGEQYF,TRBV28
CASSSKSTDTQYF,TRBV14
CASSQTDRGPPEAFF,TRBV13
CATSKTTGGASEAFF,TRBV15
CASSRTAMYEQYF,TRBV28
CASSIKTGGGFTEAFF,TRBV19
CASSLQGESTDTQYF,TRBV5-1
CASSSYVGAGPRRQETQYF,TRBV10-2
CASSPRGGPTYGYTF,TRBV7-2
CASSFRRDAAGETQYF,TRBV7-8